This T cell receptor (beta chain) came from a study of STAT3 mutations in large granular lymphocyte leukemia. Whole-study findings and limits: In T-cell large granular lymphocyte leukemia, about half of patients showed multiple immunodominant subclonotypes.

Clones were read by immunoSEQ multiplex PCR, and TCRdb kept only the in-frame ones, dropping some. This sample has 16,000 or so clones, with 84% found just once. The CDR3 loop spans 12 amino acids. V was clipped by 4 bases and J by 7 bases, with 10 bases between them. The germline gives CDR1 SGHTS, CDR2 YDEGEE. With respect to this clone: What it binds is not known.

This TCR was sampled from a man aged 50 to 60 with T-cell large granular lymphocyte leukemia. Some clones in this sample may be carry-over from other donors' samples. The sequenced sample was peripheral blood mononuclear cells. The chain employs TRBV5-8 and TRBJ2-3; D may correspond to TRBD1 or TRBD2 (6 bases each). The CDR3 sequence: CASSLGGYTQYF. The CDR3 bases are TGTGCCAGCAGCCTAGGGGGGTATACGCAGTATTTT.